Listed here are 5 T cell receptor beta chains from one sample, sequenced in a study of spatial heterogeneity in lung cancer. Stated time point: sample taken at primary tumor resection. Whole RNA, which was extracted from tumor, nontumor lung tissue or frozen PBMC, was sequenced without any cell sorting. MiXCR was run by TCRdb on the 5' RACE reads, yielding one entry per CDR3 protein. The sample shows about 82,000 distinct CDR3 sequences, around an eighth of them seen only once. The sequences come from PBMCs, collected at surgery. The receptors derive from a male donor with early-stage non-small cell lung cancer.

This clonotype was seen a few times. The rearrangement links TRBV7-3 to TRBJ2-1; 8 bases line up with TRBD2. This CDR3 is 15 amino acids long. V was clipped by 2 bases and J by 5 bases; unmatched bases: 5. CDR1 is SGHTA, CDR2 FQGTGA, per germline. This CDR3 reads CASSLSDSGNNEQFF. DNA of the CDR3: TGTGCCAGCAGCTTATCGGATAGCGGGAACAATGAGCAGTTCTTC. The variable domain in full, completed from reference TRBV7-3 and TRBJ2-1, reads GAGVSQTPSNKVTEKGKYVELRCDPISGHTALYWYRQSLGQGPEFLIYFQGTGAADDSGLPNDRFFAVRPEGSVSTLKIQRTERGDSAVYLCASSLSDSGNNEQFFGPGTRLTVL.

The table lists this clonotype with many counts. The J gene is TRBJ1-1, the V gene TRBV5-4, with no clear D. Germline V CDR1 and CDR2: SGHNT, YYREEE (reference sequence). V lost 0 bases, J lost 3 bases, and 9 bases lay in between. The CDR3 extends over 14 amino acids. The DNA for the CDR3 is TGTGCCAGCAGCTTGGCCGGGGTGTACACTGAAGCTTTCTTT. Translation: CASSLAGVYTEAFF.

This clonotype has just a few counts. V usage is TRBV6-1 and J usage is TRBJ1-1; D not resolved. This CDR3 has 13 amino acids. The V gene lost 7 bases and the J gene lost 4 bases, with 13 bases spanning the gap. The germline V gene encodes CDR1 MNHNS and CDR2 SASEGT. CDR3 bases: TGTGCCAGCACTCGCGGGCGAAGCACTGAAGCTTTCTTT. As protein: CASTRGRSTEAFF.

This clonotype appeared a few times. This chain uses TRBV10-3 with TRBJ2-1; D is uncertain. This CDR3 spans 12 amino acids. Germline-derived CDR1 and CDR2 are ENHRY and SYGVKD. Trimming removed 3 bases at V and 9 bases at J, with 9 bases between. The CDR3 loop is CAISEAGTEQFF. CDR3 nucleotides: TGTGCCATCAGTGAAGCTGGCACTGAGCAGTTCTTC.

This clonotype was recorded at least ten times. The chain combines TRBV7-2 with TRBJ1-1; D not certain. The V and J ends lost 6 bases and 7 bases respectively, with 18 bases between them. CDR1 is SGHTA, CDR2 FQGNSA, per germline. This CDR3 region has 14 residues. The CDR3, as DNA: TGTGCCAGCAGTCCCCCGGGAGGTCTCGGTGAAGCTTTCTTT. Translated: CASSPPGGLGEAFF.